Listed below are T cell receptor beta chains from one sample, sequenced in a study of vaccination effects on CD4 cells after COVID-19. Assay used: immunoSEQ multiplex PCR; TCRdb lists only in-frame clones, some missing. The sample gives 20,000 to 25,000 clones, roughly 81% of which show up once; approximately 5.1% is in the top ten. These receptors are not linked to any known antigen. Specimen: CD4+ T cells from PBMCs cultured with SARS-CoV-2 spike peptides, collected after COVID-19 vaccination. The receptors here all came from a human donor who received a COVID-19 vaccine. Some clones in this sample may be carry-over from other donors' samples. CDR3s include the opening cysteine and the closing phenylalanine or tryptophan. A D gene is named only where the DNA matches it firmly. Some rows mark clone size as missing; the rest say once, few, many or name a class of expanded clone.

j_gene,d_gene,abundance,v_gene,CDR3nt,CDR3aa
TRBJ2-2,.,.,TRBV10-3,TGTGCCAACGGGGACACCGGGGAGCTGTTTTTT,CANGDTGELFF
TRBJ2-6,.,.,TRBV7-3,TGTGCCAGCAGCTTAAAATCCGGACCCGGCGACGGGGCCAACGTCCTGACTTTC,CASSLKSGPGDGANVLTF
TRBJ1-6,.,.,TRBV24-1,TGTGCCACCAGAGGACAGAATTCACCCCTCCACTTT,CATRGQNSPLHF
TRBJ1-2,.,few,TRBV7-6,TGTGCCAGCAGCGCCCTGACTGTGAGGGGTGGCTACACCTTC,CASSALTVRGGYTF
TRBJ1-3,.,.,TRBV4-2,TGTGCCAGCAGCCAAGTAGGGGACCCAGGGGGAAACACCATATATTTT,CASSQVGDPGGNTIYF
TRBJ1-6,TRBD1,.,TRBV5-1,TGCGCCAGCAGCACCCGGACAGGGTATTCACCCCTCCACTTT,CASSTRTGYSPLHF
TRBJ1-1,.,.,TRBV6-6,TGTGCCAGCAGTTATCGACGGGCTGACACTGAAGCTTTCTTT,CASSYRRADTEAFF
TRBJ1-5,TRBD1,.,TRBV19,TGTGCCAGTAGTTGGGACAGGGAAGATCAGCCCCAGCATTTT,CASSWDREDQPQHF
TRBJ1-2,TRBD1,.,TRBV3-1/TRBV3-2,TGTGCCAGCAGCCGCGGTTCCGGGACAGCCTTC,CASSRGSGTAF
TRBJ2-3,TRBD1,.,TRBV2,TGTGCCAGCAGACCCCGGGACAGTTCCCAGGATACGCAGTATTTT,CASRPRDSSQDTQYF
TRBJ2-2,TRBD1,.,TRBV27,TGTGCCAGCAGCCCCTTATCAGGGGGTTCCACCGGGGAGCTGTTTTTT,CASSPLSGGSTGELFF
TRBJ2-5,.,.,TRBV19,TGTGCCAGTAGTATTTCCGGGGCGAGAGAGACCCAGTACTTC,CASSISGARETQYF
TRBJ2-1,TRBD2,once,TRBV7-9,TGTGCCAGCAGCTTAGGTCTCCCGGGGGGGCTTCACAATGAGCAGTTCTTC,CASSLGLPGGLHNEQFF
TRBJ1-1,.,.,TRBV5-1,TGCGCCAGCAGCTTGGCCGGGCAGACTGAAGCTTTCTTT,CASSLAGQTEAFF
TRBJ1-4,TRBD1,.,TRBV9,TGTGCCAGCAGCGGGACCGGGACAGGGGTATCGGCTAATGAAAAACTGTTTTTT,CASSGTGTGVSANEKLFF
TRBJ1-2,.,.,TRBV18,TGTGCCAGCTCACCAGGGGTGCCCGGCTACACCTTC,CASSPGVPGYTF
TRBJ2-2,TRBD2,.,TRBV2,TGTGCCAGCAGTGAGGGACTAGCGGGGGGGCGCGGTTACACCGGGGAGCTGTTTTTT,CASSEGLAGGRGYTGELFF
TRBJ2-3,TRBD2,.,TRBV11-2,TGTGCCAGCAGCTTAGGTCTAGCGGGGGGCCAAGATACGCAGTATTTT,CASSLGLAGGQDTQYF
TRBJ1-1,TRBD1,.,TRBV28,TGTGCCAGCAGTCTCAATACGAAGGGAGGGACAGATACATTCTTT,CASSLNTKGGTDTFF
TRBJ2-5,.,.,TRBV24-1,TGTGCCACCAGTGATTCGCGGACGGAAGAGACCCAGTACTTC,CATSDSRTEETQYF